This T cell receptor (beta chain) was sequenced in a study of cytomegalovirus exposure and HLA in healthy donors. Germline loops: CDR1 SGHTA, CDR2 FQGNSA. This CDR3 spans 11 amino acids. The V end was cut by 4 bases, the J end by 12 bases, with 10 bases between. It was with 60 Vbeta and 13 Jbeta primers that the PCR ran. Some clones are missing from TCRdb's copy, which holds only in-frame ones; the method was immunoSEQ multiplex PCR. The table includes tens of thousands of clones, more than 70% detected once. For this clone: Its matching antigen is unknown.

Whole-study findings and limits: Researchers reportedly found TCR beta sequences accurately predicted most subjects' HLA-A and HLA-B alleles. Previous analysis showed most TCR beta V segments were productive about 87% or about 30% of the time.

Sequencing was carried out using PBMCs. The clonotype was recovered from a man between 35 and 55 years old in good health and CMV-seronegative. The chain links TRBV7-2 to TRBJ2-1; D is undetermined. CDR3 residues: CASSSFEVQFF. The CDR3 DNA reads as TGTGCCAGCAGCTCCTTTGAGGTGCAGTTCTTC.